This T cell receptor (beta chain) was observed in a study of cytomegalovirus exposure and HLA in healthy donors. A multiplex PCR was run with 60 Vbeta primers and 13 Jbeta primers. Profiling relied on immunoSEQ multiplex PCR, and the TCRdb table lists in-frame clones only, not all of them. The sample includes some 85,000 clones, approximately 88% of them seen just once. Remarks on this clone: Its specificity is not known.

The study, taken as a whole, reports: In a later analysis, several top co-occurrence clusters appeared linked to parvovirus B19, influenza, CMV and Epstein-Barr virus. There were some 150 TCR beta chains listed as cytomegalovirus-associated. In an earlier analysis, about 90% or about 30%: the productive usage of most TCR beta V segments. HLA alleles showed associations with 16,951 TCR beta sequences in a later analysis, at a 0.05 false discovery rate.

Germline-derived CDR1 and CDR2 are SGHAT and FQNNGV. The CDR3 covers 15 residues. Trimming at V came to 3 bases and at J to 5 bases, leaving 6 bases not matched to a gene. The chain combines TRBV11-2 with TRBJ2-2; 7 nucleotides line up with TRBD2. The sequence came from a man aged 18 to 30 in good health and CMV-seronegative. The sequencing sample was made of PBMCs. For the CDR3, the DNA is TGTGCCAGCAGCTTTGGTTGGGAGGGAACCGGGGAGCTGTTTTTT. The encoded protein is CASSFGWEGTGELFF. The full variable domain, its missing parts supplied by reference TRBV11-2 and TRBJ2-2, is EAGVAQSPRYKIIEKRQSVAFWCNPISGHATLYWYQQILGQGPKLLIQFQNNGVVDDSQLPKDRFSAERLKGVDSTLKIQPAKLEDSAVYLCASSFGWEGTGELFFGEGSRLTVL.